This TCR beta chain comes out of a study of blood T cells in healthy people across ages. Germline CDR1 and CDR2: MNHEY and SVGEGT. The CDR3 runs 15 residues. Trimming cost V 3 bases and J 2 bases, with 14 bases left between them. This clonotype has more than one count but fewer than ten. Then a second PCR, running roughly 7 to 11 cycles, was carried out with a sample-barcoded 5' primer and a J-beta primer mix. TCRdb called the 5' RACE reads again in MiXCR, with one record for every CDR3 protein. This table has about 690,000 distinct CDR3 sequences, approximately 40% appearing once. No fewer than 6.5 million PBMCs went into each sample.

Material: blood. The sequence was collected from a man of 80 years or more in good health. The V gene is TRBV6-2 or TRBV6-3, the J gene TRBJ2-7, with D unresolved. CDR3 amino acids: CASSYDLRKTYEQYF. CDR3 sequence (DNA): TGTGCCAGCAGTTATGATTTGCGGAAGACCTACGAGCAGTACTTC.